This T cell receptor beta chain was sequenced for a study of beta chain features in type 1 diabetes. A remark on this clone: Its matching antigen is unknown.

In total, each donor contributed a single heparinised blood draw that averaged about 120 mL. Sorted CD4+ subsets: naive, central memory, regulatory, stem cell-like memory (CD45RO/CCR7/CD25/CD127/CD95/CD27 panel). The sequenced template was cDNA made from the entire isolated RNA. Average reads for naive, central memory and regulatory T cell samples were several million. Repertoires were generated with immunoSEQ multiplex PCR, while TCRdb's copy carries only in-frame clones and drops some. This table holds about 370,000 clones, 8.5% to 10% found once. Study observations and caveats: Moderate but significant shortening of TCRB CDR3s was recorded in all four CD4+ subsets from Type 1 diabetes patients. It was among patients, rather than healthy donors, that naive, central memory and Treg TCRB repertoires appeared more similar.

The receptor's source is a young man with type 1 diabetes. Sequenced material: central memory CD4+ T cells from blood.

CDR3 coding DNA: TGTGCCAGCAGCTTACAGGGGCGCAATCAGCCCCAGCATTTT. Translated: CASSLQGRNQPQHF. V gene TRBV7-9 combines with J gene TRBJ1-5, with TRBD1 as a possible D gene (6 bases). CDR1 and CDR2 (germline): SEHNR, FQNEAQ (reference sequence). Trimming took 2 bases from V and 2 from J, leaving 7 bases between them. The length of the CDR3 is 14 residues.